This TCR beta chain was captured by sequencing in a study of blood T cell repertoires in COVID-19. In the study overall: Sources were T cells, B-cell-depleted T cells, or PBMCs; the material itself was cDNA or gDNA.

TCRdb's table, derived via immunoSEQ multiplex PCR, lists solely in-frame clones and lacks some. The sample yields 210,000 or so clones, under 90% seen once. Sequenced sample: peripheral blood. The sequence derives from a man in his forties with acute or convalescent COVID-19.

CDR3 DNA sequence: TGTGCCAGCAGTGATACCGGGACATCCTTTTTATCTAATGAAAAACTGTTTTTT. Translated, it gives CASSDTGTSFLSNEKLFF. The rearrangement joins TRBV6-1 to TRBJ1-4; maybe TRBD1 (6 bases). The CDR3 is 18 residues long. The V gene's germline CDR1 is MNHNS and CDR2 SASEGT. Trimming removed 3 bases at V and 3 bases at J, with 20 bases between.